Here is one TCR beta chain with its context. What it binds is not known. This sample was taken from a study of T cell responses to AZD1222 COVID-19 vaccine. The study, taken as a whole, reports: Clonal diversity was possibly underestimated; the donors were predominantly white British and more often female. Among spike-specific TCRs, nearly half reportedly target unmutated variant regions. Spike-specific TCR breadth rose after two AZD1222 doses, and depth rose as well. Regions 160-218 and 743-854 held dominance among vaccine-associated CD4 TCRs, which spanned spike.

The table came from immunoSEQ multiplex PCR; TCRdb's copy has only in-frame clones and leaves some out. This table holds 120,000 to 150,000 clones, 70% to 90% found once. Germline V gene data show CDR1 as SGHTA and CDR2 as FQGNSA. The length of the CDR3 is 16 residues. Trimming cost V 5 bases and J 4 bases; bases outside gene matches: 11. Sample: peripheral blood, taken on day 0 of AZD1222 vaccination. The TCR comes from an adult in good health. The rearrangement links TRBV7-2 to TRBJ1-2, with 9 bases identical to TRBD1. The chain's CDR3 is CASSRLDRGRSYGYTF. In DNA form, the CDR3 reads TGTGCCAGCAGCCGTCTCGACAGGGGGAGAAGCTATGGCTACACCTTC.